A single TCR beta chain is shown here with its context. Its antigen is currently unknown. The record originates from a study of shared clonotypes between healthy human individuals. Study background: Serving as donors were two women and a few men, whose ages spanned 18 to 49.

Study observations and caveats: Sequencing depth was expected to influence donor clonotype sharing.

The J segment lost 4 bases and the V segment lost 5 bases, leaving 8 bases of the junction unmatched. The CDR3 contains 14 residues. CDR1 is SQVTM and CDR2 is ANQGSEA in the germline V gene. Sequenced by immunoSEQ multiplex PCR; TCRdb stores in-frame clones only, minus some. The table lists 450,000 or so clones, 75% to 80% of them singletons, with more than 10% in the top ten. V and J are TRBV29-1 and TRBJ2-1; 7 nucleotides align to TRBD2. Material: PBMCs. The TCR originated in a middle-aged woman in good health. Some clones in this sample may be carry-over from other donors' samples. In nucleotides, the CDR3 is TGCAGCGTTCTTGAGGGAGGGTGGTACAATGAGCAGTTCTTC. Its protein product is CSVLEGGWYNEQFF.